What follows is one T cell receptor beta chain and its context. Its antigen is not identified. Trimming pared 0 bases from V and 3 bases from J, leaving 10 bases between. This CDR3 has 15 residues. Germline V gene sequence: CDR1 SGHNT, CDR2 YYREEE (reference sequence). This specimen comes from a study of cytomegalovirus exposure and HLA in healthy donors. Study observations and caveats: Among CMV-associated TCR beta chains, most appeared HLA-restricted in a later analysis. CMV antigen specificity of a few CMV-associated chains was confirmed in vitro.

A multiplex PCR was run with 60 Vbeta primers and 13 Jbeta primers. Profiled with immunoSEQ multiplex PCR; TCRdb holds only in-frame clones, not every one. Of about 190,000 clones listed, approximately 80% are singletons. The clonotype comes from a woman aged 40-49 years in good health and CMV-seronegative. The chain combines TRBV5-4 with TRBJ1-5; D may be TRBD1 (5 bases). Sequencing was carried out using PBMCs. Here the CDR3 DNA reads TGTGCCAGCAGCTTGGGGGGCGTGGACAATCAGCCCCAGCATTTT. Its translation is CASSLGGVDNQPQHF.